The present T cell receptor beta chain was sequenced within a study of blood T cells in healthy people across ages. Study-wide findings and caveats: Whereas aged donors had fewer naive CD4+ cells, long-lived donors had more of them and higher diversity.

There are a few counts of this clonotype. Antigen specificity is unknown. Primed by a sample-barcoded 5' primer and a J-beta primer mix, a second PCR proceeded for roughly 6 to 12 cycles. Every cDNA molecule bore a tag from a template-switch adaptor containing 12 random nucleotides. TCRdb re-called the 5' RACE reads with MiXCR, one entry per CDR3 protein. The sample records about 1.8 million distinct CDR3 sequences, roughly 49% being singletons. This clonotype was sampled from a woman aged 40 to 50 in good health. The sample was blood.

CDR3 amino acids: CASSQGESSYEQYF. In nucleotides, the CDR3 is TGCGCCAGCAGCCAAGGGGAGAGCTCCTACGAGCAGTACTTC. This chain links TRBV4-1 with TRBJ2-7; D might be TRBD2 (5 bases). The CDR3 is 14 amino acids. V was clipped by 1 base and J by 0 bases, with 7 bases between them. The germline CDR1 and CDR2 sequences are MGHRA and YSYEKL.